These T cell receptor beta chains were read from a single sample in a study of identical twins. TCRdb reprocessed the 5' RACE reads via MiXCR and lists one record per CDR3 protein. The sample gives about 330,000 distinct CDR3 sequences, roughly an eighth of which show up once; approximately 7.9% is in the top ten. The data also belong to a second study, concerning yellow fever vaccine responses in identical twins.

Sample: CD8+ T cells sorted from blood. All receptors derive from a woman aged 18-29 years in good health. CDR3s include the opening cysteine and the closing phenylalanine or tryptophan. The D gene is left open where the match is weak. Clone size, where shown, is once, few, many, or a class for clones that have expanded.

J: TRBJ2-7; D: -; size: few; V: TRBV20-1; length: 15; DNA: TGCAGTGCTAGAGCGTGGGCAGGGGAATCCTACGAGCAGTACTTC; CDR3: CSARAWAGESYEQYF
J: TRBJ2-7; D: TRBD1; size: -; V: TRBV5-1; length: 16; DNA: TGCGCCAGCAGCCTCCGGGACAGGGTATTTGTAGACGAGCAGTACTTC; CDR3: CASSLRDRVFVDEQYF
J: TRBJ2-7; D: TRBD2; size: -; V: TRBV20-1; length: 14; DNA: TGCAGTGCTAGAGCTGAGCGGGAGTGGTACGAGCAGTACTTC; CDR3: CSARAEREWYEQYF
J: TRBJ2-1; D: TRBD2; size: few; V: TRBV5-6; length: 15; DNA: TGTGCCAGCAGCCCAGAGACTAGCGGACACAATGAGCAGTTCTTC; CDR3: CASSPETSGHNEQFF
J: TRBJ2-7; D: TRBD2; size: -; V: TRBV27; length: 16; DNA: TGTGCCAGCAGTTTATTTCCAGCGGGAGCGTCCTACGAGCAGTACTTC; CDR3: CASSLFPAGASYEQYF
J: TRBJ2-7; D: -; size: -; V: TRBV20-1; length: 14; DNA: TGCAGTGCTAGGCCCGCGGACTCCTCCTACGAGCAGTACTTC; CDR3: CSARPADSSYEQYF
J: TRBJ1-1; D: -; size: few; V: TRBV14; length: 13; DNA: TGTGCCAGCAGCCAAGTTGTATCCACTGAAGCTTTCTTT; CDR3: CASSQVVSTEAFF
J: TRBJ2-7; D: -; size: few; V: TRBV13; length: 14; DNA: TGTGCCAGCAGCTACTCAGGGGAAGCCTACGAGCAGTACTTC; CDR3: CASSYSGEAYEQYF
J: TRBJ2-1; D: TRBD2; size: many; V: TRBV4-2; length: 16; DNA: TGTGCCAGCAGCCAAGACTCGGGAGGGCCTGGCAATGAGCAGTTCTTC; CDR3: CASSQDSGGPGNEQFF
J: TRBJ1-6; D: -; size: -; V: TRBV2; length: 14; DNA: TGTGCCAGCACCAAGAGGGGGTATAATTCACCCCTCCACTTT; CDR3: CASTKRGYNSPLHF
J: TRBJ2-3; D: -; size: few; V: TRBV15; length: 15; DNA: TGTGCCACCAGCACCACTGCGGTGGGCACAGATACGCAGTATTTT; CDR3: CATSTTAVGTDTQYF
J: TRBJ2-7; D: -; size: few; V: TRBV6-2/TRBV6-3; length: 15; DNA: TGTGCCAGCAGTTACGGTAGCGGAGCGGTCTACGAGCAGTACTTC; CDR3: CASSYGSGAVYEQYF
J: TRBJ2-3; D: -; size: few; V: TRBV5-6; length: 16; DNA: TGTGCCAGCAGCTTGGTTGAGGCGGGTCTTGGAGATACGCAGTATTTT; CDR3: CASSLVEAGLGDTQYF
J: TRBJ2-5; D: TRBD2; size: few; V: TRBV7-9; length: 16; DNA: TGTGCCAGCAGCCCCCAAGTGGCGGGAGCCCAAGAGACCCAGTACTTC; CDR3: CASSPQVAGAQETQYF
J: TRBJ2-1; D: -; size: few; V: TRBV6-5; length: 17; DNA: TGTGCCAGCAGTTACCTACGGACAGAGAGCTCCTACAATGAGCAGTTCTTC; CDR3: CASSYLRTESSYNEQFF
J: TRBJ2-7; D: TRBD2; size: -; V: TRBV27; length: 15; DNA: TGTGCCAGCAGTACCGGAGCGGGAGGGCCGATTGAGCAGTACTTC; CDR3: CASSTGAGGPIEQYF
J: TRBJ2-7; D: TRBD2; size: -; V: TRBV7-8; length: 15; DNA: TGTGCCAGCAGCTCTATGGGACTAGCGGACTACGAGCAGTACTTC; CDR3: CASSSMGLADYEQYF
J: TRBJ2-1; D: TRBD2; size: few; V: TRBV13; length: 17; DNA: TGTGCCAGCAGCTTAGAACTAGCGGAGAGCTCCTACAATGAGCAGTTCTTC; CDR3: CASSLELAESSYNEQFF
J: TRBJ2-2; D: -; size: few; V: TRBV28; length: 15; DNA: TGTGCCAGCAGTTTATCCCAGGCCCCCACCGGGGAGCTGTTTTTT; CDR3: CASSLSQAPTGELFF
J: TRBJ2-3; D: TRBD2; size: -; V: TRBV27; length: 16; DNA: TGTGCCAGCAGTTTATACCGGGCGGGAGGTACAGATACGCAGTATTTT; CDR3: CASSLYRAGGTDTQYF
J: TRBJ1-4; D: -; size: -; V: TRBV6-1; length: 10; DNA: TGTGCCAGCAATGCTGAAAAACTGTTTTTT; CDR3: CASNAEKLFF
J: TRBJ2-7; D: TRBD2; size: few; V: TRBV12-3/TRBV12-4; length: 13; DNA: TGTGCCAGCAGTCCACGGGGGGGGCGCGAGCAGTACTTC; CDR3: CASSPRGGREQYF
J: TRBJ2-1; D: TRBD2; size: -; V: TRBV5-1; length: 14; DNA: TGCGCCAGCATGGGACTAGAGGTAGACAATGAGCAGTTCTTC; CDR3: CASMGLEVDNEQFF